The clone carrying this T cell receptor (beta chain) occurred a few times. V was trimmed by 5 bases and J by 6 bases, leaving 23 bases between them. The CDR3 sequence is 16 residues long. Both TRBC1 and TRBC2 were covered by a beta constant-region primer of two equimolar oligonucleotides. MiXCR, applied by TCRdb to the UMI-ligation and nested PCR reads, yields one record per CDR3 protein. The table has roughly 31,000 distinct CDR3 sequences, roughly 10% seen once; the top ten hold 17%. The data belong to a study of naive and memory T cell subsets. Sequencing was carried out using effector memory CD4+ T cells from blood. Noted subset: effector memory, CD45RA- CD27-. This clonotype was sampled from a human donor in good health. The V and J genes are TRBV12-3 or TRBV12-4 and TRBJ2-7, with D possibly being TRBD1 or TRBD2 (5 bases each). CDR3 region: CASSERLKGAGGEQYF. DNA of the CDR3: TGTGCCAGCAGTGAGCGACTAAAAGGGGCCGGCGGCGAGCAGTACTTC.